Each of the 18 T cell receptor beta chains below was sequenced from the same sample in a study of T cell responses to AZD1222 COVID-19 vaccine. Using immunoSEQ multiplex PCR, the repertoire was profiled, and TCRdb retains in-frame clones only, with some absent. The sample contains around 80,000 clones, 88% of which appear only once. Specimen: peripheral blood, collected on day 0 of AZD1222 vaccination. The receptors shown here come from an adult in good health.

The rearrangement links TRBV7-2 to TRBJ2-1; no clear D. CDR3 size: 15 residues. Germline CDR1 and CDR2: SGHTA and FQGNSA. V was clipped by 5 bases and J by 8 bases, with 19 bases between them. The CDR3 DNA is TGTGCCAGCAGCCACCCCGGGCCCCCCGTAGATGAGCAGTTCTTC. It yields the protein CASSHPGPPVDEQFF.

The chain combines TRBV18 with TRBJ1-6, with a tentative D call TRBD1 (5 bases). The CDR3 sequence is 14 residues long. Trimming removed 2 bases from V and 10 bases from J, with 12 bases in between. Germline V gene data show CDR1 as KGHSH and CDR2 as LQKENI. The CDR3 reads CASSPRGGESPLHF. In DNA form, the CDR3 reads TGTGCCAGCTCACCAAGGGGAGGGGAGTCACCCCTCCACTTT.

This chain uses TRBV3-1 (or the pseudogene TRBV3-2) with TRBJ2-1; 8 bases match TRBD2. Unmatched junction bases numbered 10, after V lost 8 bases and J lost 10 bases. CDR1 and CDR2 (germline): LGHDT, YNNKEL (reference sequence). The CDR3 has 13 residues. DNA of the CDR3: TGTGCCAGCGGCGGCAAACTAGCGGAAGAGCAGTTCTTC. Protein: CASGGKLAEEQFF.

The chain combines TRBV7-8 with TRBJ1-2, with D possibly being TRBD1 (5 bases). Germline V gives CDR1 SGHVS, CDR2 FQNEAQ. This CDR3 has 17 amino acids. V was clipped by 3 bases and J by 7 bases, with 24 bases between them. CDR3 DNA: TGTGCCAGCAGCTTCGAACTGTCAGGGAATCAGGAGGGTGGCTACACCTTC. This sequence encodes CASSFELSGNQEGGYTF.

The V gene is TRBV24-1, the J gene TRBJ1-2; D may be TRBD1 (5 bases). Trimming took off 3 bases at V and 10 bases at J, with 17 bases between the two ends. Germline V gene lookup returns CDR1 KGHDR and CDR2 SFDVKD. The length of the CDR3 is 14 residues. This chain's CDR3 is CATSDTGTEVPYTF. DNA for the CDR3: TGTGCCACCAGTGATACCGGGACGGAGGTGCCCTACACCTTC.

The chain employs TRBV7-9 and TRBJ1-6; D unclear. CDR1 is SEHNR, CDR2 FQNEAQ, per germline (reference sequence). Trimming removed 5 bases from V and 7 bases from J, with 15 bases in between. The length of the CDR3 is 15 residues. The CDR3 loop reads CASSPPDGGNSPLHF. In nucleotides, the CDR3 is TGTGCCAGCAGCCCCCCTGACGGTGGGAATTCACCCCTCCACTTT.

The V and J genes are TRBV18 and TRBJ2-7; 13 bases line up with TRBD2. Germline values: CDR1 KGHSH, CDR2 LQKENI. This CDR3 spans 15 amino acids. Unmatched junction bases numbered 5, after V lost 6 bases and J lost 3 bases. The CDR3 sequence is CASSPGLAGYYEQYV. The CDR3 DNA follows: TGTGCCAGCTCCCCGGGACTAGCGGGGTACTACGAGCAGTACGTC.

The chain combines TRBV5-1 with TRBJ1-1, with a weak D call TRBD1 (5 bases). This CDR3 is built from 14 residues. The germline gives CDR1 SGHRS, CDR2 YFSETQ. Trimming stripped 1 base from V and 11 bases from J, with 18 bases between. CDR3 DNA sequence: TGCGCCAGCAGCTTGAGAGGAGACAGCTCGGCGGCTTTCTTT. It codes for CASSLRGDSSAAFF.

The chain couples TRBV5-4 to TRBJ1-4; a weak D match, TRBD1 (5 bases). With 7 bases removed from V and 5 bases from J, the gap between germline ends came to 15 bases. The CDR3 runs to 14 residues. Germline loops: CDR1 SGHNT, CDR2 YYREEE (reference sequence). This CDR3 reads CASGPAGQNEKLFF. The CDR3 DNA follows: TGTGCCAGCGGCCCGGCAGGGCAAAATGAAAAACTGTTTTTT.

The CDR3 region is CASSHSFGTYEQYF. CDR3 DNA sequence: TGTGCCAGCAGCCATTCATTTGGGACCTACGAGCAGTACTTC. This rearrangement joins TRBV7-6 to TRBJ2-7; no reliable D call. The germline V and J ends were trimmed by 5 bases and 2 bases, with 13 bases remaining between them. CDR3 length: 14 amino acids. Germline CDR1 reads SGHVS; CDR2 reads FNYEAQ.

The chain couples TRBV7-9 to TRBJ1-1; D call uncertain. The CDR3 length is 12 residues. With 1 base removed from V and 11 bases from J, the gap between germline ends came to 11 bases. In germline, CDR1 is SEHNR, CDR2 FQNEAQ (reference sequence). DNA of the CDR3: TGTGCCAGCAGCTTAGGCGCCACAAACGCTTTCTTT. It encodes CASSLGATNAFF.

Only one count was recorded for this clone. This sequence joins TRBV5-1 and TRBJ1-1, with 10 bases that match TRBD1. With 0 bases clipped from V and 4 bases from J, the junction kept 0 bases outside the gene matches. This CDR3 region has 14 residues. Germline V gene lookup returns CDR1 SGHRS and CDR2 YFSETQ. The CDR3, as DNA: TGCGCCAGCAGCTTGGGGGACAGGGGCACTGAAGCTTTCTTT. Translated, it gives CASSLGDRGTEAFF. The variable domain in full, completed from reference TRBV5-1 and TRBJ1-1, reads KAGVTQTPRYLIKTRGQQVTLSCSPISGHRSVSWYQQTPGQGLQFLFEYFSETQRNKGNFPGRFSGRQFSNSRSEMNVSTLELGDSALYLCASSLGDRGTEAFFGQGTRLTVV.

The chain combines TRBV6-1 with TRBJ1-2, with D tentatively TRBD1 (5 bases). This CDR3 comprises 14 residues. Germline V gene sequence: CDR1 MNHNS, CDR2 SASEGT. V dropped 0 bases and J dropped 2 bases, with 7 bases sitting between them. The CDR3 loop is CASSEAGANYGYTF. The CDR3 DNA reads as TGTGCCAGCAGTGAAGCTGGGGCGAACTATGGCTACACCTTC.

The rearrangement joins TRBV19 to TRBJ1-1; a weak D match, TRBD1 (5 bases). The CDR3 contains 14 residues. The germline V and J ends were trimmed by 1 base and 6 bases, with 12 bases remaining between them. Per germline, CDR1 LNHDA and CDR2 SQIVND (reference sequence). CDR3 bases: TGTGCCAGTAGTATAGGATGGGGGGTGCCTGAAGCTTTCTTT. This sequence encodes CASSIGWGVPEAFF.

This chain uses TRBV28 with TRBJ2-7; a possible D gene is TRBD1 (6 bases). The V end was cut by 5 bases, the J end by 7 bases, with 12 bases between. CDR3 size: 12 residues. CDR1 MDHEN and CDR2 SYDVKM come from the germline V gene. The CDR3 bases are TGTGCCAGCAGTAGATACCAGGGGGAGCAGTACGTC. It codes for CASSRYQGEQYV.

CDR3 amino acids: CASSLVGVLHQPQHF. In nucleotides, the CDR3 is TGTGCCAGCAGTTTGGTCGGGGTCCTCCATCAGCCCCAGCATTTT. This chain links TRBV28 with TRBJ1-5; unclear D gene. Germline V gives CDR1 MDHEN, CDR2 SYDVKM. The germline V and J ends were trimmed by 3 bases and 5 bases, with 14 bases remaining between them. The CDR3 consists of 15 residues.

The rearrangement joins TRBV7-2 to TRBJ1-3; a possible D gene is TRBD1 (6 bases). The V gene lost 1 base and the J gene lost 1 base, with 14 bases spanning the gap. This CDR3 has 17 amino acids. From germline, CDR1 is SGHTA and CDR2 FQGNSA. CDR3 DNA: TGTGCCAGCAGCTTAGGTCGCGGACAGATATCTGGAAACACCATATATTTT. It is translated as CASSLGRGQISGNTIYF.

This chain connects TRBV5-4 to TRBJ2-7; D perhaps matches TRBD2 (7 bases). V was clipped by 4 bases and J by 2 bases, with 16 bases between them. The V gene's germline CDR1 is SGHNT and CDR2 YYREEE (reference sequence). CDR3 size: 15 residues. CDR3 DNA: TGTGCCAGCAGCACTCAAGGGGGAGGGGCCTACGAGCAGTACTTC. It translates to CASSTQGGGAYEQYF.